This T cell receptor beta chain was observed in a study of shared clonotypes between healthy human individuals (dated by TCRdb to about 2020). The study in broad terms: A couple of women and a few men aged 18 to 49 years were included in the cohort. For each donor, CD4 naive and CD4 memory were each run on three plates, CD8 naive on two plates, and CD8 memory on one plate. The study deeply sequenced blood TCR repertoires of five healthy adults to estimate repertoire size and the extent of clonotype sharing between individuals. To increase sequencing depth and limit assay-specific biases, TCR repertoire library preparation and sequencing were carried out by different laboratories using diverse techniques. Each donor's leukapheresis produced roughly between roughly 0.85 and 10 billion PBMCs.

TCR CDR3 regions were amplified from genomic DNA by multiplex PCR using the deep immunoSEQ assay. Genomic DNA extracted from each cell subset was distributed evenly over all wells of several immunoSEQ 96-well plates, and each plate served as one replicate. For sorted subsets, each replicate PCR was loaded with 150 to 250 ng genomic DNA, equivalent to approximately 27,000 T cell genomes. Purified libraries were measured with a Qubit 3.0 fluorometer, size-checked on a Bioanalyzer 2100, and measured again with the KAPA Library Quantification kit. Every immunoSEQ 96-well plate was sequenced on a dedicated single-read 150-cycle Illumina NextSeq 550 flow cell. Turning to the authors' computational methods: The immunoSEQ output contained only junctional sequences without quality scores, so filtering could not match that applied to full-length reads. To assign V/J genes and CDR3, sequences were annotated against IMGT germline references using PyIR, a Python wrapper for IgBLAST v1.9. Reads were filtered out if the reads had weak V/J assignments (E-value above 1e-6), no CDR3, stop codons, out-of-frame junctions, or ambiguous translated residues. V3J clonotypes were defined by identical inferred V gene, J gene, and CDR3 amino acid sequence. Percentage overlap between repertoires was calculated by dividing the number of shared unique clonotypes by the size of the smaller repertoire. Repertoire richness was assessed with RTK rarefaction, the Chao1 estimator, and Recon v2.1 estimates of unobserved clonotypes. For all TCRbeta clonotypes obtained by the gDNA method from four donors, generation probabilities were computed with OLGA. TCRdb re-hosts the immuneACCESS table, in-frame sequences only. Its copies lack some clones; in the studies checked, an unresolved V gene accounts for under half of them, and the cause for the rest is not known. V and J calls and clone size come straight from that table; D and trimming were deduced from the DNA. Within this sample are 2 million to 2.5 million clones, with just over 90% of them counted one time only. Jointly, the top ten make up under 0.45% of the sample.

Donors were healthy HIV-negative adults with no recently reported acute infections or vaccinations. All donors were Caucasian adults living in Nashville, Tennessee, USA. CD4+ T cells were enriched by magnetic negative selection, after which naive cells were positively selected on CD45RA and the negative fraction was taken as the memory subset. Blood was collected by leukapheresis, and PBMCs were isolated by Ficoll-Histopaque density gradient centrifugation and then cryopreserved in liquid nitrogen vapor phase. Purity and quantity of every magnetically sorted T cell population were checked by analytical flow cytometry. Each sorted fraction had its genomic DNA isolated and then quantified by UV absorbance on a Nanodrop 2000c. The CDR3 numbers 12 residues from cysteine through phenylalanine. Kept here is only the CDR3 DNA, which spans 36 bases and is read in frame from base 1. CDR1 and CDR2 (MNHNY, SVGAGI) derive from the germline V gene (reference sequence). V is cut by 5 bases and J by 10 bases, and the space between the germline ends is 12 bases.

Results and caveats for the whole study, not just this receptor: Across a few donors, roughly 5% of naive CD4, roughly 3.8% of naive CD8, under 2.5% of memory CD4, and about 0.44% of memory CD8 clonotypes were shared. The genetic and exposure-history diversity represented was limited by the small number of donors. Pairwise subsampling indicated that sequencing depth was expected to affect the degree of clonotype sharing among donors. Even with the large sequencing depth, rarefaction of the sorted-subset datasets indicated that sequencing was incomplete. Only blood was sampled, and tissue TCR repertoires likely differ from those in blood. Compared with non-shared clonotypes, the clonotypes found in all four sorted-subset donors had higher generation probabilities. Naive subsets generally had larger estimated clonotype richness than memory subsets did.

A note on this clone: The specificity of this receptor is unknown. No much larger clone is present one base from it, and per-base qualities are unavailable.

This TCR was sampled from a man in his late teens or twenties in good health. Some clones in this sample may be carry-over from other donors' samples. Sequenced input: naive CD4+ T cells from PBMCs. In the paper's terms, the cell subset or site label means: CD45RA+ positively selected. The chain is assembled from TRBV6-6 and TRBJ2-1; the D element might be TRBD1 or TRBD2, as each aligns at 5 bases. The nucleotides are TGTGCCAGCAGTGGGACGTTCGGCGAGCAGTTCTTC. It translates as CASSGTFGEQFF.